The sequence of this T cell receptor beta chain was determined in a study of blood T cell repertoires in COVID-19. Assay: immunoSEQ multiplex PCR; the TCRdb copy retains only in-frame clones and omits some. The data contain over 300,000 clones, approximately 91% of them singletons. This CDR3 has 15 residues. The germline V and J ends were trimmed by 7 bases and 13 bases, with 23 bases remaining between them. Germline lookup yields CDR1 SGHNT and CDR2 YENEEA. Membership in each cohort depended on participant-reported clinical history. Sample: PBMCs or T cells enriched from blood (not recorded which). This clonotype originated in a woman between 40 and 50 years old who had recovered from COVID-19. V is TRBV11-3 and J is TRBJ1-6; D may be TRBD1 (6 bases). CDR3 residues: CASTIPGHPKDPLHF. CDR3 in DNA: TGTGCCAGCACCATTCCGGGACACCCAAAGGATCCCCTCCACTTT.